Below, one TCR beta chain is given with its context. What it binds is not known. This specimen comes from a study of T cells in Graves' hyperthyroidism and ophthalmopathy. Study overall: Peripheral blood was drawn at first diagnosis, prior to all treatment. Study-wide points: Ophthalmopathy cases were set apart from stable hyperthyroidism by a 13 V-J model. Appearing also in blood were most of the thyroid clonotypes expanded above 0.001.

RNA transcripts provided the source from which TCR beta CDR3 regions were amplified. Researchers ran a first-round RT-PCR on the TCR CDR3 using the HTBI primer set. MiXCR, applied by TCRdb to the multiplex PCR reads, yields one record per CDR3 protein. The sample has about 610,000 distinct CDR3 sequences; around 15% are singletons. The source of this sequence is a woman in her 40s with Graves' ophthalmopathy. Sequencing input: blood.

The CDR3 nucleotides read TGCAGTGCTATCTCACAGGGGAACGAGCAGTACTTC. The encoded protein is CSAISQGNEQYF. The chain recombines TRBV20-1 with TRBJ2-7, with 7 nucleotides matching TRBD1. The V and J ends lost 4 bases and 5 bases, in that order; junction bases with no gene match: 5. CDR1 is DFQATT and CDR2 is SNEGSKA in the germline V gene (reference sequence). This CDR3 region has 12 residues.